The clone carrying this T cell receptor beta chain turned up a few times. The data belong to a study of blood T cell repertoires in COVID-19. Study-wide background: In each case, the material was cDNA or gDNA derived from T cells, B-cell-depleted T cells, or PBMCs.

This CDR3 has 18 residues. Profiling relied on immunoSEQ multiplex PCR, and the TCRdb table lists in-frame clones only, not all of them. Among some 110,000 clones listed, less than 80% were seen once. The chain carries TRBV12-2 and TRBJ1-5. TRBV12-2 is marked as a pseudogene. Input material: peripheral blood. This TCR came from a man over 45 with acute or convalescent COVID-19. The CDR3, as DNA: TGTGCAAGTCGCGCACGGGGTTCCGACCCTAATAGCAATCAGCCCCAGCATTTT. Translation: CASRARGSDPNSNQPQHF.